This T cell receptor beta chain appears in the sequencing data of a study of blood T cell repertoires in COVID-19. Study details: The samples span acute and convalescent COVID-19 from the United States, Italy and Spain. Sample material is recorded as cDNA or gDNA derived from T cells, B-cell-depleted T cells, or PBMCs.

Seattle enrolled patients during active infection and tracked them longitudinally. In the source study's methods: Reference gene primer amplification yielded estimated nucleated cell counts. The repertoire was sequenced with immunoSEQ multiplex PCR; TCRdb's copy has only in-frame clones and lacks some. The DNA was the basis for D and trimming; V, J and clone size are from that table. The sample shows hundreds of thousands of clones, about nine tenths of them seen only once. The sample consisted of peripheral blood. The TCR sequence derives from a woman aged 50 to 65 with COVID-19, enrolled during active disease.

The CDR3 loop is CASSFARGLPYNEQFF. In DNA, the CDR3 is TGTGCCAGCAGTTTTGCTAGGGGACTACCCTACAATGAGCAGTTCTTC. This chain uses TRBV27 with TRBJ2-1, with 7 bases aligning to TRBD2. Germline V lookup: CDR1 MNHEY, CDR2 SMNVEV (reference sequence). The CDR3 loop spans 16 amino acids. J gave up 2 bases and V 3 bases, and 7 bases lay outside the gene matches.